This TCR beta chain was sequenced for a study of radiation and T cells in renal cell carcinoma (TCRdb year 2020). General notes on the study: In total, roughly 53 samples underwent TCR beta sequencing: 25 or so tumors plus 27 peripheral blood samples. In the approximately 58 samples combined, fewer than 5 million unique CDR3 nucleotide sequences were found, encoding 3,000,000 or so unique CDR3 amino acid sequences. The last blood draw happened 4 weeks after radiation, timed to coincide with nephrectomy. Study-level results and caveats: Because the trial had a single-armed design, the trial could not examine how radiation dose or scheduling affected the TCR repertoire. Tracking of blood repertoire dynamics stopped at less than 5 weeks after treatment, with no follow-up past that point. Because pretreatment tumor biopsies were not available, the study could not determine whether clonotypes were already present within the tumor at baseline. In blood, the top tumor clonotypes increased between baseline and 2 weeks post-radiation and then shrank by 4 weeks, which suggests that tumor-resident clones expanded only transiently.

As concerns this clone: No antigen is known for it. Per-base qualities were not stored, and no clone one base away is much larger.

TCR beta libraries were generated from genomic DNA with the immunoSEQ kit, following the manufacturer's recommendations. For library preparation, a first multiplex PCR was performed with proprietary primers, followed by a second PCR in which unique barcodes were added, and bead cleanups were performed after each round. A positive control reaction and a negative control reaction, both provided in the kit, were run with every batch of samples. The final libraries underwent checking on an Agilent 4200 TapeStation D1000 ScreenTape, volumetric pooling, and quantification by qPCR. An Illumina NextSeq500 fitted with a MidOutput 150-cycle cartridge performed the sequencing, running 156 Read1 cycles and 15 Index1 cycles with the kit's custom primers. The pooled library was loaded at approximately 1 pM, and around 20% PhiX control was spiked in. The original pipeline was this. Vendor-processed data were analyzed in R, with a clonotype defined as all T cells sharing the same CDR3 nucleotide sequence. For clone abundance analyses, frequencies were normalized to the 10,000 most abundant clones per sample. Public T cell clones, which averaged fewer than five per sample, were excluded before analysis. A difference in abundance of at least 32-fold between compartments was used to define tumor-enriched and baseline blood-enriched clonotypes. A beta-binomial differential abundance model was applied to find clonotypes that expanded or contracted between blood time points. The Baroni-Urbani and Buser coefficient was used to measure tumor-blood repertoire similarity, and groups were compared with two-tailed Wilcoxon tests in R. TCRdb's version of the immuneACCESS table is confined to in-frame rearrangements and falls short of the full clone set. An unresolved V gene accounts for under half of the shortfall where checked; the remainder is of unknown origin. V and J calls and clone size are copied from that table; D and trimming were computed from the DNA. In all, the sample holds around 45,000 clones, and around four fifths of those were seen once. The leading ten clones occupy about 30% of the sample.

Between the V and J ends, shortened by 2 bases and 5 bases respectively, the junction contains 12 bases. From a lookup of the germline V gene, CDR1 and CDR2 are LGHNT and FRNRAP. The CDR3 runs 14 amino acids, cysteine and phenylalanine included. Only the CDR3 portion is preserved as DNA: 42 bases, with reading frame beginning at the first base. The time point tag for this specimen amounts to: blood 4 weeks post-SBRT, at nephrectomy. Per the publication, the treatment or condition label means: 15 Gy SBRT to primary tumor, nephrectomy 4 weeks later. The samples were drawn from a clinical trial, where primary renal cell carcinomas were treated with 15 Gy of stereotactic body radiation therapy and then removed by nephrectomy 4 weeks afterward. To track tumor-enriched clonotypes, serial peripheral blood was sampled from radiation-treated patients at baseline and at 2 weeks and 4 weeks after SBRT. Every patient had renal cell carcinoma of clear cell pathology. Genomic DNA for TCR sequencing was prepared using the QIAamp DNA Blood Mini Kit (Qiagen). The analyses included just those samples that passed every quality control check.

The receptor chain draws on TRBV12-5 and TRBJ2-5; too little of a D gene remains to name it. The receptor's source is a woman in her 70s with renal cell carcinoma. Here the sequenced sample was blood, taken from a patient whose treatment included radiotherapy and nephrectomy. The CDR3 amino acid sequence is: CASGLSQLGETQYF. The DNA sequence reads TGTGCTAGTGGTTTGAGCCAGCTTGGGGAGACCCAGTACTTC. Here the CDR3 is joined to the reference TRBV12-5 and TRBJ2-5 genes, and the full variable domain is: DARVTQTPRHKVTEMGQEVTMRCQPILGHNTVFWYRQTMMQGLELLAYFRNRAPLDDSGMPKDRFSAEMPDATLATLKIQPSEPRDSAVYFCASGLSQLGETQYFGPGTRLLVL.